The 19 T cell receptor beta chains in this list originate from one sample, sequenced in a study of cytotoxic CD8 clonotypes in ibrutinib-treated CLL. Sequencing used immunoSEQ multiplex PCR; TCRdb keeps in-frame clones, though not all of them. Of 40,000 or so clones in the sample, 65% were seen once. The sample in question was PBMCs, obtained after 24 months of ibrutinib treatment. These receptors were taken from a human donor with chronic lymphocytic leukemia.

This clone was seen a handful of times. The rearrangement uses TRBV5-1 and TRBJ1-2; 10 positions agree with TRBD1. V lost 4 bases and J lost 8; bases outside the gene matches: 8. The CDR3 loop spans 14 amino acids. CDR1 SGHRS and CDR2 YFSETQ come from the germline V gene. The CDR3 DNA reads TGCGCCAGCAGCCCGGGACAGGGGTTCAGGGGCTACACCTTC. Amino acid sequence: CASSPGQGFRGYTF.

The rearrangement joins TRBV7-3 to TRBJ2-3; the D gene is possibly TRBD2 (6 bases). Trimming pared 2 bases from V and 4 bases from J, leaving 19 bases between. Germline V gives CDR1 SGHTA, CDR2 FQGTGA. The CDR3 is 17 amino acids. DNA of the CDR3: TGTGCCAGCAGCTTATTGGGCGGGGACCCGCGGGCAGATACGCAGTATTTT. Its protein is CASSLLGGDPRADTQYF.

This clone was seen a handful of times. The rearrangement joins TRBV30 to TRBJ2-5, with 12 bases matching TRBD2. With 5 bases clipped from V and 5 bases from J, the junction kept 12 bases outside the gene matches. Germline V gene sequence: CDR1 GTSNPN, CDR2 SVGIG (reference sequence). This CDR3 is built from 16 residues. CDR3 nucleotide sequence: TGTGCCTGGGATAACAAGCTAGCGGGGGGGCGGGAGACCCAGTACTTC. Its translation: CAWDNKLAGGRETQYF.

The rearrangement uses TRBV30 and TRBJ2-5; the D is unclear. Germline V gene data show CDR1 as GTSNPN and CDR2 as SVGIG (reference sequence). V was cut by 0 bases and J by 3 bases, with 8 bases left in between. The CDR3 is 13 residues long. The CDR3: CAWSVRLKETQYF. The CDR3 nucleotides are TGTGCCTGGAGTGTACGCCTCAAAGAGACCCAGTACTTC.

The rearrangement joins TRBV5-1 to TRBJ1-4; a possible D gene is TRBD1 (6 bases). Germline V CDR1 and CDR2: SGHRS, YFSETQ. V dropped 3 bases and J dropped 4 bases, with 19 bases sitting between them. The CDR3 is 17 amino acids. The CDR3 here is CASSSYRVEGVNEKLFF. CDR3 nucleotides: TGCGCCAGCAGCTCCTACAGAGTGGAGGGGGTTAATGAAAAACTGTTTTTT.

The J gene is TRBJ2-3, the V gene TRBV28; 8 bases line up with TRBD2. The V gene end was trimmed by 4 bases and the J gene end by 0 bases; junction bases not matched to a gene: 3. Germline V lookup: CDR1 MDHEN, CDR2 SYDVKM. This CDR3 has 15 residues. The CDR3 DNA sequence: TGTGCCAGCAGTTCCTCTAGCGGGAGCACAGATACGCAGTATTTT. It specifies CASSSSSGSTDTQYF.

This clone was found a few times. This CDR3 is CSVDRYNEQFF. Written as DNA, the CDR3 is TGCAGCGTTGATCGTTACAATGAGCAGTTCTTC. V usage is TRBV29-1 and J usage is TRBJ2-1; D is uncertain. CDR1 and CDR2 (germline): SQVTM, ANQGSEA. The CDR3 extends over 11 amino acids. The V and J ends lost 3 bases and 4 bases respectively, with 4 bases between them.

V usage is TRBV5-4 and J usage is TRBJ2-7, with 10 bases identical to TRBD2. The CDR3 is made up of 15 amino acids. The ends lost 4 bases at V and 2 bases at J; junction bases unmatched: 6. CDR1 SGHNT and CDR2 YYREEE come from the germline V gene (reference sequence). The CDR3 DNA is TGTGCCAGCAGCCCCGGACTAGCGGAAACCTACGAGCAGTACTTC. It codes for CASSPGLAETYEQYF.

This clone was counted once. As DNA, the CDR3 is TGTGCCAGCAGTTTAGTTTCTGTATACAATGAGCAGTTCTTC. Amino acids: CASSLVSVYNEQFF. The chain employs TRBV27 and TRBJ2-1; D not resolved. The CDR3 extends over 14 amino acids. Germline V CDR1 and CDR2: MNHEY, SMNVEV (reference sequence). V was shortened by 2 bases and J by 4 bases, with 9 bases between the two germline ends.

The rearrangement joins TRBV27 to TRBJ1-2; unclear D gene. The germline CDR1 and CDR2 sequences are MNHEY and SMNVEV (reference sequence). Trimming cost V 3 bases and J 2 bases, with 7 bases left between them. This CDR3 comprises 13 residues. The CDR3 is CASSFRANYGYTF. In DNA form, the CDR3 reads TGTGCCAGCAGTTTTCGGGCCAACTATGGCTACACCTTC.

Only a few counts were recorded for this clone. The chain couples TRBV19 to TRBJ2-7, with 9 nucleotides matching TRBD1. Germline values: CDR1 LNHDA, CDR2 SQIVND (reference sequence). J lost 3 bases, V lost 3 bases, and 3 bases had no gene match. The CDR3 covers 14 residues. In nucleotides, the CDR3 is TGTGCCAGTAGTATGAGGACAGGGGACTACGAGCAGTACTTC. Amino acids: CASSMRTGDYEQYF.

This clone showed up just a few times. The chain employs TRBV6-5 and TRBJ1-2; TRBD1 is a possible D gene (6 bases). CDR1 and CDR2 (germline): MNHEY, SVGAGI. V gave up 6 bases and J gave up 8 bases, with 13 bases separating them. CDR3 size: 12 residues. CDR3 residues: CASRSTGTGYTF. The CDR3 bases are TGTGCCAGCAGATCAACAGGGACGGGCTACACCTTC.

The genes are TRBV19 and TRBJ1-4; D might be TRBD1 (6 bases). Germline values: CDR1 LNHDA, CDR2 SQIVND (reference sequence). Trimming stripped 4 bases from V and 3 bases from J, with 15 bases between. This CDR3 region has 16 residues. The CDR3: CASSTHREEANEKLFF. For the CDR3, the DNA is TGTGCCAGTAGTACCCACAGGGAGGAAGCTAATGAAAAACTGTTTTTT.

This clone was recorded a few times. At the DNA level, this CDR3 is encoded by other sequences in the same sample as well. The chain employs TRBV30 and TRBJ2-5; the D gene is possibly TRBD2 (6 bases). Between the trimmed V and J ends, which lost 5 bases and 1 base, there was a span of 17 bases. This CDR3 is 15 amino acids long. Germline V gene lookup returns CDR1 GTSNPN and CDR2 SVGIG (reference sequence). In DNA, the CDR3 is TGTGCCTGGTTAGGTCGGGCGGGGCGCCAAGAGACCCAGTACTTC. Protein product: CAWLGRAGRQETQYF. Variable domain in full (rest from reference TRBV30 and TRBJ2-5): SQTIHQWPATLVQPVGSPLSLECTVEGTSNPNLYWYRQAAGRGLQLLFYSVGIGQISSEVPQNLSASRPQDRQFILSSKKLLLSDSGFYLCAWLGRAGRQETQYFGPGTRLLVL.

The chain combines TRBV19 with TRBJ1-2; 8 bases are shared with TRBD1. Germline trimming cut 4 bases from V and 8 bases from J; bases unmatched to any gene: 3. The CDR3 consists of 12 residues. Germline CDR1 LNHDA, CDR2 SQIVND (reference sequence). CDR3 amino acids: CASSKDRAGYTF. CDR3 in DNA: TGTGCCAGTAGTAAGGACAGGGCGGGCTACACCTTC.

The chain recombines TRBV11-3 with TRBJ2-2, with D maybe TRBD2 (5 bases). This CDR3 is 15 amino acids long. Germline V CDR1 and CDR2: SGHNT, YENEEA. Trimming pared 5 bases from V and 5 bases from J, leaving 15 bases between. In DNA, the CDR3 is TGTGCCAGCAGCAGAGGACTGATGAGTACCGGGGAGCTGTTTTTT. Translation: CASSRGLMSTGELFF.

This chain joins TRBV7-9 and TRBJ1-3; 7 positions agree with TRBD1. The CDR3 spans 15 residues. V dropped 1 base and J dropped 2; count of bases not matched to a gene: 2. Germline V lookup: CDR1 SEHNR, CDR2 FQNEAQ (reference sequence). Here the CDR3 reads CASSLVTGAGNTIYF. CDR3 sequence (DNA): TGTGCCAGCAGCTTAGTAACAGGGGCTGGAAACACCATATATTTT.

The chain recombines TRBV19 with TRBJ2-2, with TRBD2 matching 8 bases. J gave up 7 bases and V 5 bases, and 9 bases lay outside the gene matches. Germline V gives CDR1 LNHDA, CDR2 SQIVND (reference sequence). The CDR3 sequence is 15 residues long. The CDR3 protein is CASSHAGTRFGELFF. The CDR3 DNA is TGTGCCAGTAGTCACGCCGGGACTAGATTCGGGGAGCTGTTTTTT. Variable domain in full (rest from reference TRBV19 and TRBJ2-2): DGGITQSPKYLFRKEGQNVTLSCEQNLNHDAMYWYRQDPGQGLRLIYYSQIVNDFQKGDIAEGYSVSREKKESFPLTVTSAQKNPTAFYLCASSHAGTRFGELFFGEGSRLTVL.

The chain carries TRBV6-5 and TRBJ2-7; 8 nucleotides match TRBD2. Per germline, CDR1 MNHEY and CDR2 SVGAGI. V lost 6 bases and J lost 7; bases outside the gene matches: 8. CDR3 length: 13 residues. The CDR3, as DNA: TGTGCCAGCAGGACGGGGGGGTCCCGGGAGCAGTACTTC. This translates into CASRTGGSREQYF.